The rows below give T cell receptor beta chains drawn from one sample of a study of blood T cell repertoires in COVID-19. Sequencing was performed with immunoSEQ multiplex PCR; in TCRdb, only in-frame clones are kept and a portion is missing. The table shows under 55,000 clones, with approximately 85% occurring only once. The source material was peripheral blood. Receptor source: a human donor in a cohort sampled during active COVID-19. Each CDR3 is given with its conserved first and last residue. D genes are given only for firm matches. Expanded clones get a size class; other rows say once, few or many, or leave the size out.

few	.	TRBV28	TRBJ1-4	CASSFQWRLNEKLFF	TGTGCCAGCAGTTTTCAATGGCGGTTGAATGAAAAACTGTTTTTT
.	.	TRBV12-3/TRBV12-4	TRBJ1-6	CASRLHRGPLHF	TGTGCCAGCAGACTACATCGGGGACCCCTCCACTTT
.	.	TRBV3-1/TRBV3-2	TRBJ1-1	CASSPRDGRSTEAFF	TGTGCCAGCAGCCCTCGCGATGGGAGGAGCACTGAAGCTTTCTTT
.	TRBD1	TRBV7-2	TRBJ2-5	CASRAGTGPWETQYF	TGTGCCAGCAGAGCCGGGACAGGGCCATGGGAGACCCAGTACTTC
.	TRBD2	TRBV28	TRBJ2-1	CASTLAGGPYNEQFF	TGTGCCAGCACCCTGGCGGGGGGCCCTTACAATGAGCAGTTCTTC
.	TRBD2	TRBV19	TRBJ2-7	CASSNPTAGGYEQYF	TGTGCCAGTAGTAACCCTACAGCGGGGGGCTACGAGCAGTACTTC
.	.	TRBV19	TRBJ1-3	CASTRTQSSGNTIYF	TGTGCCAGTACTAGGACTCAGAGCTCTGGAAACACCATATATTTT
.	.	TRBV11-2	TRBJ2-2	CASSSQGFGELFF	TGTGCCAGCAGCTCCCAGGGGTTCGGGGAGCTGTTTTTT
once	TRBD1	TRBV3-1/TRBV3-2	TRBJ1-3	CASSQNTGAGNTIYF	TGTGCCAGCAGCCAAAACACAGGGGCTGGAAACACCATATATTTT
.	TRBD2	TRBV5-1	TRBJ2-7	CASSLGGPGLAGGSYEQYF	TGCGCCAGCAGCTTGGGGGGCCCGGGACTAGCGGGGGGCTCCTACGAGCAGTACTTC
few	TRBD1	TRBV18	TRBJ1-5	CASSPDRGQPQHF	TGTGCCAGCTCGCCGGACAGGGGTCAGCCCCAGCATTTT
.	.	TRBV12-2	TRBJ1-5	CASRLVHGWGREVKLFNQPQHF	TGTGCAAGTCGCTTAGTGCACGGATGGGGCAGGGAGGTAAAGCTTTTCAATCAGCCCCAGCATTTT
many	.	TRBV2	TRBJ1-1	CASSHRAQNTEAFF	TGTGCCAGCAGTCACAGGGCACAGAACACTGAAGCTTTCTTT
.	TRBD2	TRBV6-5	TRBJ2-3	CASSTGLAGGDTQYF	TGTGCCAGCAGTACCGGACTAGCGGGGGGAGATACGCAGTATTTT
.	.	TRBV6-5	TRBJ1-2	CASGDRKYGYTF	TGTGCCAGCGGAGACCGAAAGTATGGCTACACCTTC
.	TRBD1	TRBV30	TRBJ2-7	CAGTGPPSYEQYF	TGTGCCGGGACAGGGCCGCCGTCCTACGAGCAGTACTTC
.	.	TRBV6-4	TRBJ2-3	CASSDSWAPTDTQYF	TGTGCCAGCAGTGACTCGTGGGCTCCCACAGATACGCAGTATTTT
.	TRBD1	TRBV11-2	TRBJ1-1	CASSLGARGTNTEAFF	TGTGCCAGCAGCTTAGGGGCCAGGGGGACGAACACTGAAGCTTTCTTT
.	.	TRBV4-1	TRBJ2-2	CASSLRSSGNTGELFF	TGCGCCAGCAGCTTGCGGAGTAGCGGGAACACCGGGGAGCTGTTTTTT
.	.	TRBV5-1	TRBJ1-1	CASSLEAGGLGKAFF	TGCGCCAGCAGCTTGGAGGCGGGGGGCTTAGGGAAAGCTTTCTTT
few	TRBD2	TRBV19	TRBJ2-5	CASSAEREGKETQYF	TGTGCCAGTAGTGCCGAGCGGGAGGGAAAAGAGACCCAGTACTTC
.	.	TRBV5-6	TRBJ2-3	CASSLARDWGHTDTQYF	TGTGCCAGCAGCTTGGCGAGAGACTGGGGGCACACAGATACGCAGTATTTT
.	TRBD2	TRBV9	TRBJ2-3	CASSVQAGVSTDTQYF	TGTGCCAGCAGCGTGCAAGCGGGAGTAAGCACAGATACGCAGTATTTT
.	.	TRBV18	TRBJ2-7	CASSPSLAESYEQYF	TGTGCCAGCTCACCATCCTTAGCGGAGTCCTACGAGCAGTACTTC
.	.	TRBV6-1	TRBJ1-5	CASSEDWAGNQPQHF	TGTGCCAGCAGTGAAGATTGGGCTGGCAATCAGCCCCAGCATTTT
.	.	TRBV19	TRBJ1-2	CASSTGYGYGYTF	TGTGCCAGTAGTACAGGGTACGGCTATGGCTACACCTTC
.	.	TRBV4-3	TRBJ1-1	CASSPEGGDTEAFF	TGCGCCAGCAGCCCCGAGGGGGGGGACACTGAAGCTTTCTTT
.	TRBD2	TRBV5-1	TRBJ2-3	CASSNSGGADTQYF	TGCGCCAGCAGCAATAGCGGGGGGGCAGATACGCAGTATTTT
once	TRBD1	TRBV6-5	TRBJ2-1	CASRRTGGSYNEQFF	TGTGCCAGCAGGCGCACAGGGGGCTCCTACAATGAGCAGTTCTTC
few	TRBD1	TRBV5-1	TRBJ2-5	CASSLGQGGETQYF	TGCGCCAGCAGCTTGGGACAGGGCGGGGAGACCCAGTACTTC
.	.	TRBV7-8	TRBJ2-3	CASSPLSDTQYF	TGTGCCAGCAGCCCACTTTCAGATACGCAGTATTTT
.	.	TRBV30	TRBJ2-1	CAWGRAGWNEQFF	TGTGCCTGGGGAAGGGCAGGGTGGAATGAGCAGTTCTTC
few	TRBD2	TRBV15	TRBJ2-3	CATSSRSSGTDTQYF	TGTGCCACCAGCAGCCGTTCTAGCGGGACAGATACGCAGTATTTT
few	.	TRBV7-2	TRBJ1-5	CASSLDTGYQPQHF	TGTGCCAGCAGCTTAGACACAGGGTATCAGCCCCAGCATTTT
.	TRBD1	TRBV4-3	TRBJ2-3	CASSLTGGLTDTQYF	TGCGCCAGCAGCCTGACAGGGGGTTTAACAGATACGCAGTATTTT
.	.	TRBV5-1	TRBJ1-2	CASTAGGIYTF	TGCGCCAGCACCGCGGGGGGAATCTACACCTTC
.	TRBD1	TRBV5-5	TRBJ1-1	CASSPDRRRTEAFF	TGTGCCAGCAGCCCGGACAGGAGGAGGACTGAAGCTTTCTTT
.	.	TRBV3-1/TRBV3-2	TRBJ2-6	CASSRPQKGRRGANVLTF	TGTGCCAGCAGCCGCCCGCAAAAGGGGCGTCGAGGGGCCAACGTCCTGACTTTC
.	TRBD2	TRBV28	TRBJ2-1	CASSLGLALVGEQFF	TGTGCCAGCAGTTTAGGACTAGCTCTGGTCGGTGAGCAGTTCTTC
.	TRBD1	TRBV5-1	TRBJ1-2	CASSQTGQAAYGYTF	TGCGCCAGCAGCCAGACGGGACAGGCGGCGTATGGCTACACCTTC
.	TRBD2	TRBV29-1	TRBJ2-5	CSVRTSGVVETQYF	TGCAGCGTGAGGACTAGCGGGGTGGTTGAGACCCAGTACTTC
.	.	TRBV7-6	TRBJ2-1	CASSLAPSGVPYNEQFF	TGTGCCAGCAGCTTAGCCCCCTCCGGTGTCCCCTACAATGAGCAGTTCTTC
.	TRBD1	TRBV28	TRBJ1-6	CASSLMVGTGYAYNSPLHF	TGTGCCAGCAGTTTAATGGTGGGGACAGGGTATGCCTATAATTCACCCCTCCACTTT
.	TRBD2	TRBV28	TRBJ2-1	CASSFQTSGISEQFF	TGTGCCAGCAGTTTCCAGACTAGCGGGATCTCTGAGCAGTTCTTC
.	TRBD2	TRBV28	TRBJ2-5	CASLSARGKQETQYF	TGTGCCAGCTTAAGCGCGCGGGGGAAGCAAGAGACCCAGTACTTC
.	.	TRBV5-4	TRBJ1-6	CASSADGGISPLHF	TGTGCCAGCTCGGCGGACGGGGGTATCTCACCCCTCCACTTT
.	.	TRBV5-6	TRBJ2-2	CASSLEAGLRNTGELFF	TGTGCCAGCAGCTTGGAGGCAGGCCTTAGGAACACCGGGGAGCTGTTTTTT
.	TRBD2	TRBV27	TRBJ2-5	CASRKGLAIWETQYF	TGTGCCAGCAGGAAGGGACTAGCGATTTGGGAGACCCAGTACTTC
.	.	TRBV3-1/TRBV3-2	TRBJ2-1	CASSQTTIYNEQFF	TGTGCCAGCAGCCAGACTACAATCTACAATGAGCAGTTCTTC
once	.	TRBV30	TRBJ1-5	CAWSGQGNQPQHF	TGTGCCTGGAGTGGCCAGGGGAATCAGCCCCAGCATTTT
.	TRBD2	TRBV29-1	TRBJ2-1	CSVSSGNSYNEQFF	TGCAGCGTCTCTAGCGGGAACTCCTACAATGAGCAGTTCTTC
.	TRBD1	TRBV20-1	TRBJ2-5	CSASRPGTGPQKTQYF	TGCAGTGCTAGTCGTCCCGGGACAGGGCCCCAAAAGACCCAGTACTTC
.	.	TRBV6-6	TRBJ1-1	CASSWSGGTEAFF	TGTGCCAGCTCATGGTCGGGAGGCACTGAAGCTTTCTTT
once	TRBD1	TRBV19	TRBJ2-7	CASRDRGPSYEQYF	TGTGCCAGTCGAGACAGGGGGCCGTCCTACGAGCAGTACTTC
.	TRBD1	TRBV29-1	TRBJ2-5	CSVTKGGFKPRTQYF	TGCAGCGTCACAAAAGGGGGCTTTAAACCGAGGACCCAGTACTTC
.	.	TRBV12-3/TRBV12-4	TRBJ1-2	CASRRNLNYGYTF	TGTGCCAGCAGGCGGAATCTAAACTATGGCTACACCTTC
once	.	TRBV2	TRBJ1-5	CASKEGLSNQPQHF	TGTGCCAGCAAGGAGGGTTTGAGCAATCAGCCCCAGCATTTT
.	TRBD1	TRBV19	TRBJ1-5	CASRLGQGANQPQHF	TGTGCCAGTAGGTTGGGGCAGGGGGCCAATCAGCCCCAGCATTTT
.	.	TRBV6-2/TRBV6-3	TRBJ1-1	CASSLQTSTEAFF	TGTGCCAGCAGCCTACAAACAAGCACTGAAGCTTTCTTT
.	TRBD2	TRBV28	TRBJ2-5	CASSLSLAGETQYF	TGTGCCAGCAGTTTATCGCTAGCGGGAGAGACCCAGTACTTC